This T cell receptor beta chain derives from a study of T cells after posttransplantation cyclophosphamide. This clone was seen repeatedly, ten times or more. Germline CDR1 MRHNA, CDR2 SNTAGT. V lost 6 bases, J lost 2 bases, and 5 bases stayed unmatched. The CDR3 length is 15 residues. Measured with immunoSEQ multiplex PCR; TCRdb has only the in-frame clones, and not every one. This repertoire holds approximately 35,000 clones, and none appear only once. Material for sequencing was PBMCs. This receptor was taken from a girl under 18 in good health, CMV-negative, and a related stem cell transplant donor. The chain has TRBV6-4 and TRBJ2-3; TRBD2 matches at 10 bases. The CDR3 DNA sequence: TGTGCCAGCAGCCCTACTAGCGGGGCCACAGATACGCAGTATTTT. Translated: CASSPTSGATDTQYF.